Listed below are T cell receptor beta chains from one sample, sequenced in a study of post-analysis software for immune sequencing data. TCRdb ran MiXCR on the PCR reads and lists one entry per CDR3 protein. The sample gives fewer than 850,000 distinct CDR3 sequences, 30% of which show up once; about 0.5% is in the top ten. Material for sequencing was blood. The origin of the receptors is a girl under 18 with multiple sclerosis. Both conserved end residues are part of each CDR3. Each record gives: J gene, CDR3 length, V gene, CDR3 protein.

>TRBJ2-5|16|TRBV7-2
CASSLAGTGIQETQYF
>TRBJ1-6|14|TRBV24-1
CATSDKYSGSPLHF
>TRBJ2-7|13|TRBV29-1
CSVVGGVSYEQYF
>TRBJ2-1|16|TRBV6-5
CASSPGTRGTYNEQFF
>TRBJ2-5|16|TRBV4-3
CASSQGTSGQQETQYF
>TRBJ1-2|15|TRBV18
CASSPPMGPIYGYTF
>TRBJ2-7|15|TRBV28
CASSSPGAESYEQYF
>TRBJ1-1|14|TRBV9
CASSVRQGGTEAFF
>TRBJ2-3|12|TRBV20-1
CSVTGTTDTQYF
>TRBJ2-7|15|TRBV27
CASSALGFFFYEQYF
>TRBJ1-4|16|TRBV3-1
CASSPPRGTGVEKLFF
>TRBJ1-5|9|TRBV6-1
CSGGLPQHF
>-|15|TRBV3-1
CASSPVTATVDEQYF
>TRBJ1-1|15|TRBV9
CASSPQGLRGTEAFF
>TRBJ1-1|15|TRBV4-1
CASSQAWQSASEAFF
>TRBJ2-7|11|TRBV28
CASNTGVEQYF
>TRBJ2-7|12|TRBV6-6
CASSSTVDEQYF
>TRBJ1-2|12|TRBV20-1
CSALGPGRGYTF
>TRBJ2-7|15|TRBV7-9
CASRNSRDRGYEQYF
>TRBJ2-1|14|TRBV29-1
CSVVERGSYNEQFF
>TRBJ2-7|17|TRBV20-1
CSARAVRVGRVSYEQYF
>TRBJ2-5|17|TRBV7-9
CASSRYLTDADAYEQYF
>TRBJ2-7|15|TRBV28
CASSVPGTGDYEQYF
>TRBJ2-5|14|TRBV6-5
CASSSPGQWETQYF
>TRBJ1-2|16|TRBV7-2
CASSLVASGRRWGYTF
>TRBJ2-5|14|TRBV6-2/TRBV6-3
CASSSPGLGETQYF
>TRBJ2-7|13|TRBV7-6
CARDRNSPYEQYF
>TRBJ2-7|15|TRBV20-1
CSARDLAGGCYEQYF
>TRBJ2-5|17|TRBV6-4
CASSLQNAVKGGETQYF
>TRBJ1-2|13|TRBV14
CASSRTRVGSYTF
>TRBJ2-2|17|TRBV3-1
CASSQVGGRVGTGELFF
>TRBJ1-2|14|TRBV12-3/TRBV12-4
CASSPRGGGYGYTF
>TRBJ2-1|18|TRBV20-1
CSATSRTSGRSRNNEQFF
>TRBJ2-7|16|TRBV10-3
CAISVGAGQIPYEQYF
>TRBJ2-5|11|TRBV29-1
CSGGLAETQYF
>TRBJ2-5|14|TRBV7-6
CASSLGHRQETQYF
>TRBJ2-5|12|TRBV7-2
CASSLGEETQYF
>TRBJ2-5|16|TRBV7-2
CASSLARASGKETQYF
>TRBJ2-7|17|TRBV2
CASSEALGRGHPYEQYF
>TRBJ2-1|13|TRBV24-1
CATSDWPGREQFF
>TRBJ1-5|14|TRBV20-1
CSASLGFDYQPRHF
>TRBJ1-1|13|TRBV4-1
CASSQDFRPKAFF
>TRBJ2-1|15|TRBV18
CASSPPSAVYNEQFF
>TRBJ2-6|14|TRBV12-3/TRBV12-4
CASDSYSGANVLTF
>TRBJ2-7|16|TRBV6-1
CASSGEWDGYTYEQYF
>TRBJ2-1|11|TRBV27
CASSLDFEQFF
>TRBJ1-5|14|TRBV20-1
CSATRVQNHQPQHF
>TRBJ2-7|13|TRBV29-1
CSVGLANTYEQYF
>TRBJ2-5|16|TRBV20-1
CSAEGASGGYQETQYF
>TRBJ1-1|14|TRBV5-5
CASSLAMGNTEAFF